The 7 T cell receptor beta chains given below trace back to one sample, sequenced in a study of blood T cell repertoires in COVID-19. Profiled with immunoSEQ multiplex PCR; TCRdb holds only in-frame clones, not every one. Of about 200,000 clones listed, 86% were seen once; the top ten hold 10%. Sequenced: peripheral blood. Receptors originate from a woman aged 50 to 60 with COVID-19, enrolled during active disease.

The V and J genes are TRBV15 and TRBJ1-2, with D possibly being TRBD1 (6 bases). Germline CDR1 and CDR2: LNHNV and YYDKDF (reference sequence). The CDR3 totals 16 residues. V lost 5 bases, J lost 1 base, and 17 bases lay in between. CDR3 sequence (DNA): TGTGCCACCAGCGACAGCGGGGGGGCCCTTAACTATGGCTACACCTTC. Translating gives CATSDSGGALNYGYTF.

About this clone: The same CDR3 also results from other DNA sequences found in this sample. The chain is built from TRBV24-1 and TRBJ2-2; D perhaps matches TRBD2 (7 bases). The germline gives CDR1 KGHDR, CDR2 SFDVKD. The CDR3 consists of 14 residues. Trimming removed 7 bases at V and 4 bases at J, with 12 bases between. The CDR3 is CATRGGRGTGELFF. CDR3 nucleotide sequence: TGTGCCACCAGGGGGGGGCGCGGCACCGGGGAGCTGTTTTTT.

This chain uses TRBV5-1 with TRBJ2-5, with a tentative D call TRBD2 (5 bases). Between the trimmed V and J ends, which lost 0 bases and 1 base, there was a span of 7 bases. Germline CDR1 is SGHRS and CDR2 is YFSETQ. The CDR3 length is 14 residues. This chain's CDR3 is CASSLAEGQETQYF. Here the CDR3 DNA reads TGCGCCAGCAGCTTGGCCGAGGGCCAAGAGACCCAGTACTTC.

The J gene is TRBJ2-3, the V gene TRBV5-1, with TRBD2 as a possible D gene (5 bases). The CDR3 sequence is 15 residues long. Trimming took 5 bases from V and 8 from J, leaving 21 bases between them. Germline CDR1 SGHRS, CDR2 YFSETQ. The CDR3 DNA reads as TGCGCCAGCAGTACAGAAAGCGGTTCCCGGGGTACGCAGTATTTT. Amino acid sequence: CASSTESGSRGTQYF.

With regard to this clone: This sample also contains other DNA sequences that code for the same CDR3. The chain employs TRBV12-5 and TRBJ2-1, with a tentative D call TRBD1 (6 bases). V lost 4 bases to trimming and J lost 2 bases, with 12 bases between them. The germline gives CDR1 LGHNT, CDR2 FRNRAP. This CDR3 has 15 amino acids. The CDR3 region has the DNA TGTGCTAGTGGTTCCGGGACAACTACCTACAATGAGCAGTTCTTC. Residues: CASGSGTTTYNEQFF.

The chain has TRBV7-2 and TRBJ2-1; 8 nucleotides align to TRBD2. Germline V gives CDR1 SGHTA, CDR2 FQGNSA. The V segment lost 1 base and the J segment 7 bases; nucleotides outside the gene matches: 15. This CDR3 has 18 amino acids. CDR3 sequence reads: CASSLVAGLSIYKNEQFF. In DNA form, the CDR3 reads TGTGCCAGCAGCTTAGTAGCGGGGCTTTCTATCTACAAAAATGAGCAGTTCTTC. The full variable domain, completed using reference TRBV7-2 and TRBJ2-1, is GAGVSQSPSNKVTEKGKDVELRCDPISGHTALYWYRQSLGQGLEFLIYFQGNSAPDKSGLPSDRFSAERTGGSVSTLTIQRTQQEDSAVYLCASSLVAGLSIYKNEQFFGPGTRLTVL.

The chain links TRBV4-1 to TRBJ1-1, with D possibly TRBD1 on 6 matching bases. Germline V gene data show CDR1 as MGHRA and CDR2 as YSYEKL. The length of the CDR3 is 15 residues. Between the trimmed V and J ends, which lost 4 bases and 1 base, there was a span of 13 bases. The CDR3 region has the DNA TGCGCCAGCAGCCGAATACAGGGATGGAACACTGAAGCTTTCTTT. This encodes CASSRIQGWNTEAFF.